The clone carrying this T cell receptor beta chain was detected ten times or more. Its antigen is unknown. TCR beta CDR3 sequences were amplified from RNA transcripts. HTBI primers drove first-round RT-PCR of the TCR CDR3. TCRdb analysed the multiplex PCR reads with MiXCR anew, one entry per CDR3 protein. The top ten hold about 48% of the sample, which has hundreds of thousands of distinct CDR3 sequences, around 16% seen once. With 6 bases clipped from V and 1 base from J, the junction kept 9 bases outside the gene matches. This CDR3 region has 17 residues. The record originates from a study of T cells in Graves' hyperthyroidism and ophthalmopathy. Findings and limits, study-wide: Blood also showed most of the thyroid clonotypes that were expanded above 0.001.

Patients were excluded for uncontrolled infection, other autoimmune disease, pregnancy or lactation. Sequencing was performed on blood. The clonotype comes from a man aged 40-50 years with Graves' hyperthyroidism. This chain uses TRBV12-3 or TRBV12-4 with TRBJ1-4, with 9 bases identical to TRBD1. The CDR3 protein is CASRSRQGVGTNEKLFF. CDR3 DNA: TGTGCCAGCAGAAGCAGACAGGGGGTAGGAACTAATGAAAAACTGTTTTTT.